Below, one TCR beta chain is given with its context. The antigen is undetermined. The sample belongs to a study of cytomegalovirus exposure and HLA in healthy donors. General observations from the study: TCR beta chains numbering more than 150 were designated cytomegalovirus-associated.

Germline loops: CDR1 LNHDA, CDR2 SQIVND (reference sequence). There are 15 residues in the CDR3. The V gene lost 5 bases and the J gene lost 6 bases, with 17 bases spanning the gap. PCR involved 60 Vbeta and 13 Jbeta primers. Data came from immunoSEQ multiplex PCR; TCRdb stores just in-frame clones and leaves some out. Found here are 140,000 to 150,000 clones, roughly 74% of them singletons; the top ten hold 2% to 2.5%. Sequencing was carried out using PBMCs. J is TRBJ1-5 and V is TRBV19; D possibly corresponds to TRBD1 (6 bases). This TCR came from a woman under 30 in good health and CMV-seropositive. The CDR3 nucleotides read TGTGCCAGTAGTCGGGGACACCGAACGACTCAGCCCCAGCATTTT. It encodes CASSRGHRTTQPQHF.